This paragraph covers one T cell receptor beta chain sequence. This specimen comes from a study of blood T cell repertoires in COVID-19. At the level of the study: PBMCs, B-cell-depleted T cells, or T cells provided the cDNA or gDNA that made up the material.

Methods used by the authors: Estimation of nucleated cell counts relied on the amplification of reference gene primers. Clones were sequenced by immunoSEQ multiplex PCR, and TCRdb holds only the in-frame ones, with some missing. The DNA gave D and trimming, while V, J and clone size come from that table. The sample yields about 83,000 clones, around 87% seen once. Trimming took 3 bases from V and 4 from J; bases not matched to a gene: 6. This CDR3 is built from 15 residues. Germline CDR1 KGHSH, CDR2 LQKENI. The sequenced material came from peripheral blood. This TCR derives from an elderly man with active or convalescent COVID-19. This chain uses TRBV18 with TRBJ1-2; 9 nucleotides agree with TRBD1. The CDR3 reads CASSPEGQGPYGYTF. The DNA for the CDR3 is TGTGCCAGCTCACCGGAGGGACAGGGTCCCTATGGCTACACCTTC.